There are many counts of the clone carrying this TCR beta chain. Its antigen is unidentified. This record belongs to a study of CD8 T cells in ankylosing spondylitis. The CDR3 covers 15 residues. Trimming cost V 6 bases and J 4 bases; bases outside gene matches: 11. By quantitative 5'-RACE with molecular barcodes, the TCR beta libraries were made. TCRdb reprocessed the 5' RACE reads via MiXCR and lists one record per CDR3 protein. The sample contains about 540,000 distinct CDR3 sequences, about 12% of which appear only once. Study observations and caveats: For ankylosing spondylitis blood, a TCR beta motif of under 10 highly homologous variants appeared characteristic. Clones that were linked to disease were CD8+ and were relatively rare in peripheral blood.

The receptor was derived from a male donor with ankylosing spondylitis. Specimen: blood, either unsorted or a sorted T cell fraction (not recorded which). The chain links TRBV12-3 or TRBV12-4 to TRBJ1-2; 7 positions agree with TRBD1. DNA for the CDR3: TGTGCCAGCAGGCCAATAGGGGGCGCGGCCTATGGCTACACCTTC. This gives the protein CASRPIGGAAYGYTF.